This T cell receptor beta chain was found in a study of shared clonotypes between healthy human individuals. The method was immunoSEQ multiplex PCR; TCRdb's version includes in-frame clones alone and lacks a portion of them. The data contain 1 million to 1.3 million clones, around 78% of them singletons. The CDR3 loop spans 14 amino acids. The V gene's germline CDR1 is KGHSH and CDR2 LQKENI. V lost 2 bases to trimming and J lost 0 bases, with 7 bases between them. Note on this clone: Its antigen is as yet unknown.

Study-level findings and limits: Generally, naive subsets came out with larger estimated richness than memory subsets.

The chain combines TRBV18 with TRBJ1-2, with unresolved D. This clonotype was sampled from a man in his late teens or twenties in good health. Some clones in this sample may be carry-over from other donors' samples. Source material: memory CD4+ T cells from PBMCs. Subset specified: CD45RA-negative fraction. Here the CDR3 DNA reads TGTGCCAGCTCACCAAGTGGAGCTAACTATGGCTACACCTTC. Protein: CASSPSGANYGYTF.